These 10 T cell receptor beta chains came from one sample sequenced in a study of beta chain features in type 1 diabetes. For these receptors, no antigen is known. The whole isolated RNA underwent reverse transcription, so sequencing captured expressed TCRB transcripts. Sequencing used immunoSEQ multiplex PCR; TCRdb keeps in-frame clones, though not all of them. The sample yields some 200,000 clones, approximately 16% seen once. Whole-study results and caveats: Patients with Type 1 diabetes showed moderately but significantly shorter TCRB CDR3s in all four CD4+ subsets.

Sequencing used naive CD4+ T cells from blood. The receptors derive from a young man with type 1 diabetes.

The chain carries TRBV18 and TRBJ1-2, with a weak D call TRBD1 (5 bases). This CDR3 contains 13 residues. Trimming pared 2 bases from V and 8 bases from J, leaving 12 bases between. Germline V CDR1 and CDR2: KGHSH, LQKENI. CDR3 sequence: CASSPGGRDGYTF. The DNA for the CDR3 is TGTGCCAGCTCACCAGGTGGCAGGGACGGCTACACCTTC.

The rearrangement uses TRBV27 and TRBJ2-1; 12 bases agree with TRBD2. This CDR3 has 15 residues. V lost 5 bases and J lost 3; bases outside the gene matches: 2. Looked up from germline, CDR1 is MNHEY and CDR2 is SMNVEV (reference sequence). The CDR3 coding sequence is TGTGCCAGCAGTACGACTAGCGGGAGCTACAATGAGCAGTTCTTC. Residues: CASSTTSGSYNEQFF.

The chain combines TRBV4-3 with TRBJ2-4; TRBD2 might be the D (6 bases). Looked up from germline, CDR1 is LGHNA and CDR2 is YSLEER. Trimming pared 0 bases from V and 2 bases from J, leaving 11 bases between. The CDR3 is made up of 16 amino acids. CDR3 sequence reads: CASSQDYRGTKNIQYF. In DNA form, the CDR3 reads TGCGCCAGCAGCCAAGATTACCGGGGGACCAAAAACATTCAGTACTTC.

The CDR3 DNA sequence: TGTGCCAGCAGCGTAGGGGTCACCACAGATACGCAGTATTTT. Translated: CASSVGVTTDTQYF. The chain has TRBV9 and TRBJ2-3; the D is unclear. The CDR3 consists of 14 residues. Germline loops: CDR1 SGDLS, CDR2 YYNGEE. The germline V and J ends were trimmed by 0 bases and 2 bases, with 7 bases remaining between them.

In its sample, this clone was seen a few times. The chain links TRBV30 to TRBJ2-7; D gene unclear. The V end was cut by 2 bases, the J end by 3 bases, with 20 bases between. The CDR3 is made up of 16 amino acids. In germline, CDR1 is GTSNPN, CDR2 SVGIG (reference sequence). CDR3 protein: CAWSQRPPWEGYEQYF. The CDR3 DNA reads as TGTGCCTGGAGTCAAAGGCCCCCCTGGGAAGGCTACGAGCAGTACTTC.

This rearrangement joins TRBV29-1 to TRBJ2-5; 10 positions agree with TRBD1. The CDR3 has 14 residues. Germline V gene sequence: CDR1 SQVTM, CDR2 ANQGSEA. Trimming removed 6 bases from V and 2 bases from J; junction bases left unmatched: 6. As DNA, the CDR3 is TGCAGCGTACTCCGGGACAGGGGACAAGAGACCCAGTACTTC. Amino acid sequence: CSVLRDRGQETQYF.

This clone was found a few times. In DNA form, the CDR3 reads TGTGCCAGCAGCGTAGCAGGGGGTAGCTCTGGGGCCAACGTCCTGACTTTC. Amino acid sequence: CASSVAGGSSGANVLTF. The rearrangement uses TRBV9 and TRBJ2-6, with 7 nucleotides matching TRBD1. J lost 0 bases, V lost 0 bases, and 3 bases had no gene match. The germline CDR1 and CDR2 sequences are SGDLS and YYNGEE. The CDR3 consists of 17 residues.

The V and J genes are TRBV29-1 and TRBJ2-7; 10 bases agree with TRBD1. V shed 6 bases, J shed 0 bases, and the junction held 5 bases outside the gene matches. Germline assignment: CDR1 SQVTM and CDR2 ANQGSEA. The CDR3 is 14 amino acids. For the CDR3, the DNA is TGCAGCGTCGGGACAGGGGACTACTCCTACGAGCAGTACTTC. This translates into CSVGTGDYSYEQYF.

The CDR3 DNA sequence: TGTGCCATCAGTGAACAGGGCGGCTACACCTTC. Protein sequence: CAISEQGGYTF. The chain is built from TRBV10-3 and TRBJ1-2; a possible D gene is TRBD1 (6 bases). This CDR3 region has 11 residues. Deletions cut 3 bases from V and 8 bases from J, with 7 bases between. Germline loops: CDR1 ENHRY, CDR2 SYGVKD.

This clone turned up a few times. The V and J genes are TRBV2 and TRBJ2-1; 9 bases match TRBD2. Germline V lookup: CDR1 SNHLY, CDR2 FYNNEI. The V and J ends lost 3 bases and 3 bases, in that order; junction bases with no gene match: 3. The CDR3 runs to 15 residues. Here the CDR3 DNA reads TGTGCCAGCAGTGACTCAGCGGGAGGCTACAATGAGCAGTTCTTC. Its translation: CASSDSAGGYNEQFF.